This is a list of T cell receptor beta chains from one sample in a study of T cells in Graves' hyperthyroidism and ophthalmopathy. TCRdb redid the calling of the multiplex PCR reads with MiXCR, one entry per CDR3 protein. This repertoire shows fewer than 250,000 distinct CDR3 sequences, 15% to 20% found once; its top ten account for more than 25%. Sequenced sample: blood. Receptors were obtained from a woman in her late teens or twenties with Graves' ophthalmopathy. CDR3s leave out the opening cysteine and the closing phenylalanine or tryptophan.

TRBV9	ASRGSRDSPNTEAF
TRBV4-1	ASSHWAANYGYT
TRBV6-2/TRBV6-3	ASTPGGTSSYNEQF
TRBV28	ASSLGGGGLRKAEAF
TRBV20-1	SANGYT
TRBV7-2	ASSLAGGWTGIHINQPQH
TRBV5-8	ASSGTGTGGFMNTEAF
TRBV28	ASRHTSKSNTGELF
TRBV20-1	SARDADTVWETQY
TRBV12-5	ASGPGDSYQETQY
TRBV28	ASSVGTLLRLNQPQH
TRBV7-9	ASSRGQGKGGYT
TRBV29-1	SARLAGGTDTQY
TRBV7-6	ASSPSQGRHEQF
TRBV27	ASSFTGVDSPLH
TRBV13	ASSLDRGGTEAF
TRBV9	ASSVGGQGIDEQF
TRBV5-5	ASSLSDLMNTEAF
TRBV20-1	SARQGGDTEAF
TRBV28	ASSSLGTGAGGNQPQH
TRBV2	ASSGSGGQETQY
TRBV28	ASSLWGAREGAYNEQF
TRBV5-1	ASRRDRGPNTEAF
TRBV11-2	ASSSYRGSDEQY
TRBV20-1	SARPLTGLAYNEQF
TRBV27	ASSWGVNTEAF
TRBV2	ASSQDRATNEKLF
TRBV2	ASSWTSGGRLYNEQF
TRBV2	ASGRDRVSGTNEKLF
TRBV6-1	ASSEGHRDREGYT
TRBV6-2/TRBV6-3	ASSSGLAGGGTDTQY
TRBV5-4	ASSPTSGIQETQY
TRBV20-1	SARDLRESSYEQY
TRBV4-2	ASSHLGGRDYNEQF
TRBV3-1	ASSQLSPDTQY
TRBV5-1	ASSLAGRGLDEQF
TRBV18	ASSRGETQY
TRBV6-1	ASSFRRGEAF
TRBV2	ASTLYTEAF
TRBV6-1	ASSELAYEQY
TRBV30	AWGGDTGRVAF
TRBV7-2	ASSRPTSGSQELF
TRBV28	ASNGQGWTPLH